The clone carrying this TCR beta chain was seen many times. V lost 6 bases and J lost 7, with 13 bases in between. Germline V gene lookup returns CDR1 MNHEY and CDR2 SVGAGI. The CDR3 is made up of 12 amino acids. Over 190 million TCR-beta sequences from 15-18 subjects came from every sequencing run. TCRdb passed the 5' RACE reads through MiXCR, listing each CDR3 protein once. The sample contains tens of thousands of distinct CDR3 sequences, roughly 2.6% of which appear only once. The starting material, 2 million PBMCs stored at -80 C, gave rise to the unsorted libraries. This specimen comes from a study of neurological immune-mediated disorders.

This sequence joins TRBV6-5 and TRBJ2-7, with D uncertain. This clonotype originated in a woman aged 25 to 39 with multiple sclerosis. The sequenced sample consisted of PBMCs. CDR3 DNA sequence: TGTGCCAGCAGGGACCGAAGTTCGGAGCAGTACTTC. Its protein product is CASRDRSSEQYF.